This entry lists 30 T cell receptor beta chains sequenced from one sample in a study of shared clonotypes between healthy human individuals. Produced via immunoSEQ multiplex PCR; TCRdb's table is partial and in-frame only. The sample holds 2 million to 2.5 million clones; about 94% are singletons and the top ten take over 0.1%. Specimen: naive CD4+ T cells sorted from blood. As to subset: CD45RA+ positively selected. Every receptor here comes from a man aged 18 to 35 in good health.

The V gene is TRBV19, the J gene TRBJ1-1; D might be TRBD1 (5 bases). This CDR3 comprises 15 residues. V lost 8 bases, J lost 5 bases, and 21 bases lay in between. Germline loops: CDR1 LNHDA, CDR2 SQIVND (reference sequence). The CDR3 nucleotides read TGTGCCAGTCAGCCGCCGGGGGGATTTAAGACTGAAGCTTTCTTT. This sequence encodes CASQPPGGFKTEAFF.

This chain connects TRBV5-1 to TRBJ2-3; 7 bases match TRBD2. J gave up 0 bases and V 4 bases, and 11 bases lay outside the gene matches. The length of the CDR3 is 17 residues. From germline, CDR1 is SGHRS and CDR2 YFSETQ. The CDR3 reads CASSAGLRGTSTDTQYF. In DNA form, the CDR3 reads TGCGCCAGCAGCGCCGGGTTGCGGGGGACTAGCACAGATACGCAGTATTTT. Complete variable domain (other parts from reference TRBV5-1 and TRBJ2-3): KAGVTQTPRYLIKTRGQQVTLSCSPISGHRSVSWYQQTPGQGLQFLFEYFSETQRNKGNFPGRFSGRQFSNSRSEMNVSTLELGDSALYLCASSAGLRGTSTDTQYFGPGTRLTVL.

This sequence joins TRBV10-2 and TRBJ1-2; D gene uncertain. The V gene lost 3 bases and the J gene lost 2 bases, with 4 bases spanning the gap. The CDR3 spans 12 residues. Germline-derived CDR1 and CDR2 are WSHSY and SAAADI. In DNA, the CDR3 is TGCGCCAGCAGTGACCTGAACTATGGCTACACCTTC. It codes for CASSDLNYGYTF.

The chain carries TRBV11-2 and TRBJ1-2; unclear D gene. This CDR3 is 15 amino acids long. V was pared by 2 bases and J by 2 bases, with 12 bases between. Germline lookup yields CDR1 SGHAT and CDR2 FQNNGV. The CDR3 reads CASSLSYGENYGYTF. For the CDR3, the DNA is TGTGCCAGCAGCTTATCATATGGGGAAAACTATGGCTACACCTTC.

The V and J genes are TRBV28 and TRBJ2-1, with D possibly being TRBD1 or TRBD2 (6 bases each). CDR1 and CDR2 (germline): MDHEN, SYDVKM. CDR3 length: 15 amino acids. The ends were cut back, 7 bases at V and 5 bases at J, with 18 bases in the middle. CDR3 nucleotides: TGTGCCAGCACTCTTTTAGGGGGGCCGAACAATGAGCAGTTCTTC. It translates to CASTLLGGPNNEQFF.

V is TRBV28 and J is TRBJ1-5; maybe TRBD1 (5 bases). Trimming shortened V by 4 bases and J by 11 bases, and 15 bases separated the two germline ends. CDR1 and CDR2 from the germline V gene are MDHEN and SYDVKM. This CDR3 region has 13 residues. The CDR3 region is CASSSGPLGAQHF. CDR3 nucleotides: TGTGCCAGCAGTTCCGGCCCGTTAGGGGCCCAGCATTTT. Together with reference TRBV28 and TRBJ1-5, the CDR3 gives the full variable domain: DVKVTQSSRYLVKRTGEKVFLECVQDMDHENMFWYRQDPGLGLRLIYFSYDVKMKEKGDIPEGYSVSREKKERFSLILESASTNQTSMYLCASSSGPLGAQHFGDGTRLSIL.

A remark on this clone: This could be a read error, since a much larger clone is one nucleotide away. This chain joins TRBV12-1 and TRBJ2-5. TRBV12-1 is noted as a pseudogene. This CDR3 region has 11 residues. This CDR3 reads CASSLGETQYF. The CDR3 DNA reads TGTGCCAGCAGCTTAGGAGAGACCCAGTACTTC.

The rearrangement uses TRBV5-1 and TRBJ1-2; weak D call: TRBD1 (6 bases). CDR1 and CDR2 from the germline V gene are SGHRS and YFSETQ. The CDR3 loop spans 16 amino acids. Trimming shortened V by 4 bases and J by 4 bases, and 20 bases separated the two germline ends. Written as DNA, the CDR3 is TGCGCCAGCAGCCCTGGGAGTGGGACATCGGCCTATGGCTACACCTTC. Its protein is CASSPGSGTSAYGYTF. Using reference TRBV5-1 and TRBJ1-2 for the parts outside the CDR3, the full variable domain is KAGVTQTPRYLIKTRGQQVTLSCSPISGHRSVSWYQQTPGQGLQFLFEYFSETQRNKGNFPGRFSGRQFSNSRSEMNVSTLELGDSALYLCASSPGSGTSAYGYTFGSGTRLTVV.

This chain uses TRBV27 with TRBJ1-6; TRBD1 aligns across 9 bases. This CDR3 has 15 amino acids. Germline assignment: CDR1 MNHEY and CDR2 SMNVEV (reference sequence). V lost 7 bases and J lost 7; bases outside the gene matches: 8. CDR3 residues: CASTPGTGTNSPLHF. CDR3 nucleotide sequence: TGTGCCAGCACCCCAGGGACAGGGACCAATTCACCCCTCCACTTT.

The rearrangement links TRBV6-5 to TRBJ2-3; D is uncertain. Germline CDR1 and CDR2: MNHEY and SVGAGI. The CDR3 spans 12 residues. The V end was cut by 8 bases, the J end by 4 bases, with 10 bases between. For the CDR3, the DNA is TGTGCCAGCCACCAGTCGCCAGATACGCAGTATTTT. Its protein is CASHQSPDTQYF.

The chain recombines TRBV11-3 with TRBJ2-1, with TRBD2 matching 10 bases. The CDR3 sequence is 15 residues long. Trimming at V came to 4 bases and at J to 5 bases, leaving 5 bases not matched to a gene. CDR1 is SGHNT and CDR2 is YENEEA in the germline V gene. The CDR3 region has the DNA TGTGCCAGCAGCTCCGGGACTAGCGACCACAATGAGCAGTTCTTC. Translated: CASSSGTSDHNEQFF.

This clone was observed once. This sequence joins TRBV6-6 and TRBJ1-1, with TRBD1 matching over 8 bases. Per the germline V gene, CDR1 is MNHNY and CDR2 is SVGAGI (reference sequence). There are 14 residues in the CDR3. The V gene end was trimmed by 5 bases and the J gene end by 5 bases; junction bases not matched to a gene: 7. The DNA for the CDR3 is TGTGCCAGCAGTACCGACAGGGGAAATACTGAAGCTTTCTTT. Translating gives CASSTDRGNTEAFF.

The genes are TRBV5-1 and TRBJ2-7; D perhaps matches TRBD1 (5 bases). V lost 0 bases and J 6 bases, leaving 13 bases between the germline ends. This CDR3 is 14 amino acids long. CDR1 is SGHRS, CDR2 YFSETQ, per germline. CDR3 residues: CASSLGQGFVEQYF. Here the CDR3 DNA reads TGCGCCAGCAGCTTGGGGCAGGGTTTCGTCGAGCAGTACTTC. Combining the CDR3 with reference TRBV5-1 and TRBJ2-7 gives the whole variable domain KAGVTQTPRYLIKTRGQQVTLSCSPISGHRSVSWYQQTPGQGLQFLFEYFSETQRNKGNFPGRFSGRQFSNSRSEMNVSTLELGDSALYLCASSLGQGFVEQYFGPGTRLTVT.

V is TRBV29-1 and J is TRBJ2-5; no clear D gene. CDR1 SQVTM and CDR2 ANQGSEA come from the germline V gene. Trimming shortened V by 4 bases and J by 7 bases, and 13 bases separated the two germline ends. The CDR3 is 12 amino acids. This chain's CDR3 is CSVVGGKGTQYF. DNA of the CDR3: TGCAGCGTTGTCGGCGGCAAAGGGACCCAGTACTTC. Combining the CDR3 with reference TRBV29-1 and TRBJ2-5 gives the whole variable domain SAVISQKPSRDICQRGTSLTIQCQVDSQVTMMFWYRQQPGQSLTLIATANQGSEATYESGFVIDKFPISRPNLTFSTLTVSNMSPEDSSIYLCSVVGGKGTQYFGPGTRLLVL.

The chain has TRBV6-6 and TRBJ1-4, with D tentatively TRBD1 (5 bases). This CDR3 is built from 15 residues. Germline V gene lookup returns CDR1 MNHNY and CDR2 SVGAGI (reference sequence). V lost 4 bases, J lost 3 bases, and 12 bases lay in between. The CDR3 loop reads CASSSTGSPNEKLFF. In DNA, the CDR3 is TGTGCCAGCAGTTCCACAGGTTCCCCTAATGAAAAACTGTTTTTT.

J is TRBJ2-1 and V is TRBV7-2; 9 bases line up with TRBD2. Germline CDR1 reads SGHTA; CDR2 reads FQGNSA. V was pared by 4 bases and J by 3 bases, with 13 bases of the junction left unmatched. The CDR3 length is 18 residues. The CDR3 protein is CASSSPSGTSRLYNEQFF. The CDR3, as DNA: TGTGCCAGCAGCTCACCTTCTGGGACTAGCAGACTCTACAATGAGCAGTTCTTC.

As to this clone: Other DNA sequences in the sample encode the same CDR3. This chain connects TRBV6-5 to TRBJ1-6, with D possibly matching TRBD1 (5 bases). This CDR3 is 12 amino acids long. Germline-derived CDR1 and CDR2 are MNHEY and SVGAGI. V lost 6 bases and J 7 bases, leaving 7 bases between the germline ends. The CDR3 nucleotides are TGTGCCAGCAGGCAGGGAAATTCACCCCTCCACTTT. It specifies CASRQGNSPLHF.

There are a few counts of this clone. This sample also contains other DNA sequences that code for the same CDR3. V is TRBV18 and J is TRBJ2-1, with 9 bases fitting TRBD1. Germline V lookup: CDR1 KGHSH, CDR2 LQKENI. The CDR3 spans 15 residues. The V segment lost 0 bases and the J segment 7 bases; nucleotides outside the gene matches: 4. The CDR3 here is CASSPPGQGRNEQFF. The CDR3 coding sequence is TGTGCCAGCTCACCACCGGGACAGGGCAGGAATGAGCAGTTCTTC. Based on the CDR3 plus reference TRBV18 and TRBJ2-1, the full variable domain is NAGVMQNPRHLVRRRGQEARLRCSPMKGHSHVYWYRQLPEEGLKFMVYLQKENIIDESGMPKERFSAEFPKEGPSILRIQQVVRGDSAAYFCASSPPGQGRNEQFFGPGTRLTVL.

A word on this clone: An end of the junction differs from the germline gene, which may be a read error. The chain couples TRBV13 to TRBJ2-2; D remains ambiguous. This CDR3 contains 13 residues. The germline V gene encodes CDR1 PRHDT and CDR2 FYEKMQ (reference sequence). As DNA, the CDR3 is TGTGCCAGCAGCGTAGGATTCACCGGGGAGCTGTTTTTT. It specifies CASSVGFTGELFF.

The rearrangement joins TRBV10-2 to TRBJ1-5; 8 bases line up with TRBD1. CDR1 is WSHSY and CDR2 is SAAADI in the germline V gene. This CDR3 comprises 15 residues. The trim removed 3 bases at V and 11 bases at J, leaving 12 bases unmatched. CDR3 sequence: CASSDGGQAFPAQHF. CDR3 nucleotides: TGCGCCAGCAGTGATGGGGGACAGGCTTTTCCGGCCCAGCATTTT.

The chain recombines TRBV5-5 with TRBJ1-6; D is unclear. Germline CDR1 and CDR2: SGHKS and YYEKEE (reference sequence). The CDR3 length is 16 residues. The ends were cut back, 5 bases at V and 0 bases at J, with 12 bases in the middle. In DNA, the CDR3 is TGTGCCAGCAGTCCGACGGATAGCTCCTATAATTCACCCCTCCACTTT. Amino acids: CASSPTDSSYNSPLHF.

The rearrangement links TRBV10-3 to TRBJ1-1; unclear D gene. This CDR3 is built from 15 residues. The V end was cut by 0 bases, the J end by 3 bases, with 11 bases between. CDR1 is ENHRY, CDR2 SYGVKD, per germline. The CDR3, as DNA: TGTGCCATCAGTGAGTCGTCTACGGTGTACACTGAAGCTTTCTTT. Translation gives CAISESSTVYTEAFF.

The V gene is TRBV5-1, the J gene TRBJ1-1, with D possibly being TRBD1 (6 bases). The V gene lost 3 bases and the J gene lost 0 bases, with 15 bases spanning the gap. The CDR3 extends over 16 amino acids. CDR1 and CDR2 from the germline V gene are SGHRS and YFSETQ. CDR3 in amino acids: CASSYHGQTLNTEAFF. As DNA, the CDR3 is TGCGCCAGCAGCTATCATGGACAGACCCTGAACACTGAAGCTTTCTTT. Full variable domain (outside the CDR3, taken from reference TRBV5-1 and TRBJ1-1): KAGVTQTPRYLIKTRGQQVTLSCSPISGHRSVSWYQQTPGQGLQFLFEYFSETQRNKGNFPGRFSGRQFSNSRSEMNVSTLELGDSALYLCASSYHGQTLNTEAFFGQGTRLTVV.

The gene calls are TRBV7-2 and TRBJ2-1, with D possibly being TRBD2 (6 bases). The CDR3 consists of 15 residues. The V gene lost 1 base and the J gene lost 5 bases, with 12 bases spanning the gap. CDR1 and CDR2 from the germline V gene are SGHTA and FQGNSA. In DNA form, the CDR3 reads TGTGCCAGCAGCTTAGGGGGTAGCGGTAACAATGAGCAGTTCTTC. Protein product: CASSLGGSGNNEQFF.

Turning to this clone: Other DNA variants within this sample encode the same CDR3. The chain carries TRBV10-3 and TRBJ1-3; D is undetermined. Trimming pared 0 bases from V and 0 bases from J, leaving 6 bases between. CDR1 and CDR2 from the germline V gene are ENHRY and SYGVKD. The CDR3 loop spans 15 amino acids. CDR3 coding DNA: TGTGCCATCAGTGAGTCCAGCGTCTCTGGAAACACCATATATTTT. It specifies CAISESSVSGNTIYF.

V is TRBV21-1 and J is TRBJ2-7. TRBV21-1 is labeled a pseudogene. This CDR3 has 12 amino acids. DNA for the CDR3: TGTGCCAGCAGCCTCCGAGGGGACGAGCAGTACTTC. This translates into CASSLRGDEQYF.

CDR3 nucleotides: TGTGCCAGCAGTTACGGGACACAGAACTATGGCTACACCTTC. Translated, it gives CASSYGTQNYGYTF. This sequence joins TRBV6-5 and TRBJ1-2; TRBD1 might be the D (6 bases). CDR1 is MNHEY and CDR2 is SVGAGI in the germline V gene. The length of the CDR3 is 14 residues. Trimming shortened V by 2 bases and J by 2 bases, and 9 bases separated the two germline ends.

This chain connects TRBV18 to TRBJ2-2; TRBD2 might be the D (6 bases). The CDR3 consists of 14 residues. Per germline, CDR1 KGHSH and CDR2 LQKENI. Trimming removed 6 bases from V and 2 bases from J, with 10 bases in between. The CDR3: CASSNGGNTGELFF. The CDR3 nucleotides are TGTGCCAGCTCGAACGGGGGAAACACCGGGGAGCTGTTTTTT.

The rearrangement joins TRBV19 to TRBJ2-7, with 8 bases fitting TRBD2. Per the germline V gene, CDR1 is LNHDA and CDR2 is SQIVND (reference sequence). The CDR3 consists of 17 residues. Unmatched junction bases numbered 12, after V lost 4 bases and J lost 1 base. In DNA, the CDR3 is TGTGCCAGTAGTAGCCCACCCGGGACTAGTAGGTCCTACGAGCAGTACTTC. Translated: CASSSPPGTSRSYEQYF. Filled out from reference TRBV19 and TRBJ2-7, the complete variable domain reads DGGITQSPKYLFRKEGQNVTLSCEQNLNHDAMYWYRQDPGQGLRLIYYSQIVNDFQKGDIAEGYSVSREKKESFPLTVTSAQKNPTAFYLCASSSPPGTSRSYEQYFGPGTRLTVT.

This chain links TRBV18 with TRBJ2-7; the D is unclear. The CDR3 loop spans 13 amino acids. Trimming pared 2 bases from V and 3 bases from J, leaving 8 bases between. Germline V CDR1 and CDR2: KGHSH, LQKENI. The CDR3 bases are TGTGCCAGCTCACCAGCAAGTGACTACGAGCAGTACTTC. Translation gives CASSPASDYEQYF.